The clone carrying this T cell receptor (beta chain) has just a few counts. Its antigen is currently unknown. The record originates from a study of CD8+ T cells in alopecia areata. Study summary: The tofacitinib course ran for 6 to 18 months and was followed by 6 months off drug.

Cell sorting on a FACSAria was used to separate CD4+ and CD8+ T cells from the PBMCs. The CDR3 sequence is 14 residues long. Trimming stripped 3 bases from V and 0 bases from J, with 9 bases between. Germline-derived CDR1 and CDR2 are SQVTM and ANQGSEA. cDNA prepared by RNA extraction and subsequent reverse transcription served as the template for sequencing. Data came from immunoSEQ multiplex PCR; TCRdb stores just in-frame clones and leaves some out. The sample carries over 110,000 clones, 45% to 60% recorded once. Study-wide results and limits: TCR sharing was clearer in mice than between patients, perhaps partly owing to patient HLA diversity. The study found higher clonality in lesional than normal scalp, especially in alopecia totalis/universalis.

This clonotype was sampled from a human donor with alopecia areata. The sequenced sample was CD4+ T cells sorted from blood, obtained at week 0. J is TRBJ2-1 and V is TRBV29-1, with no clear D. For the CDR3, the DNA is TGCAGCGTTGAGGCGTTAAGCTCCTACAATGAGCAGTTCTTC. Encoded protein: CSVEALSSYNEQFF.